These 24 T cell receptor beta chains came from one sample sequenced in a study of regulatory and conventional T cells in RAG deficiency. The sorted conventional CD4+ T cells were CD25-low and CD127-high, with genomic DNA sequenced. Here immunoSEQ multiplex PCR was the method, and the copy in TCRdb shows in-frame clones only, minus some. This sample has 22,000 or so clones, with around 94% found just once. This sample also belongs to another study, concerning regulatory T cells. This second study notes: The PCR used 52 TRBV and 13 TRBJ primers.

Sample: CD4+ T cells sorted from blood. The receptors originated from a human donor in good health.

Concerning this clone: One end of the junction does not line up with germline, which may come from a read error. V and J are TRBV7-7 and TRBJ2-5, with TRBD2 matching 9 bases. This CDR3 has 16 residues. The germline V gene has CDR1 SSHAT and CDR2 FNYEAQ (reference sequence). The CDR3 region is CASSLGLAGLQETQYF. The CDR3 nucleotides are TGTGCTAGCAGCTTAGGCCTAGCGGGATTACAAGAGACCCAGTACTTC.

This chain connects TRBV7-8 to TRBJ2-3, with 10 bases lining up with TRBD2. The CDR3 totals 16 residues. V was pared by 5 bases and J by 8 bases, with 13 bases of the junction left unmatched. The germline CDR1 and CDR2 sequences are SGHVS and FQNEAQ. The CDR3 is CASSPYLAGALVTQYF. CDR3 DNA sequence: TGTGCCAGCAGCCCCTATCTAGCGGGGGCTTTAGTTACGCAGTATTTT. Full variable domain (missing parts from reference TRBV7-8 and TRBJ2-3): GAGVSQSPRYKVAKRGQDVALRCDPISGHVSLFWYQQALGQGPEFLTYFQNEAQLDKSGLPSDRFFAERPEGSVSTLKIQRTQQEDSAVYLCASSPYLAGALVTQYFGPGTRLTVL.

The genes are TRBV6-5 and TRBJ1-6; TRBD1 aligns across 9 bases. The CDR3 is 16 residues long. V gave up 4 bases and J gave up 9 bases; unmatched junction bases: 10. In germline, CDR1 is MNHEY, CDR2 SVGAGI. The CDR3 loop is CASSFLLTGGGSPLHF. DNA for the CDR3: TGTGCCAGCAGTTTTCTCTTGACAGGGGGTGGTTCACCCCTCCACTTT.

This clone was recorded once. The CDR3 reads CATHPRVANTEAFF. CDR3 DNA sequence: TGTGCCACCCACCCGCGGGTGGCAAACACTGAAGCTTTCTTT. V and J are TRBV6-6 and TRBJ1-1; D gene ambiguous. V was shortened by 10 bases and J by 2 bases, with 17 bases between the two germline ends. The CDR3 contains 14 residues. The germline V gene has CDR1 MNHNY and CDR2 SVGAGI (reference sequence).

Only one count was recorded for this clone. The chain combines TRBV20-1 with TRBJ1-2; no firm D call. Germline V CDR1 and CDR2: DFQATT, SNEGSKA (reference sequence). V lost 3 bases to trimming and J lost 8 bases, with 10 bases between them. The CDR3 extends over 11 amino acids. The CDR3 region has the DNA TGCAGTGCTAGTTCCGGGTTAGGCTACACCTTC. It codes for CSASSGLGYTF.

This rearrangement joins TRBV11-1 to TRBJ2-5; 10 nucleotides align to TRBD2. The CDR3 has 16 amino acids. Germline CDR1 is SGHAT and CDR2 is FQDESV (reference sequence). Trimming cost V 1 base and J 4 bases; bases outside gene matches: 6. The CDR3 protein is CASSLGVAGGRETQYF. Written as DNA, the CDR3 is TGTGCCAGCAGCTTAGGGGTAGCGGGGGGCAGAGAGACCCAGTACTTC.

This clone has just one count. The CDR3 DNA sequence: TGCAGTGCCGAAATTGGGGAGACCCAGTACTTC. Its translation: CSAEIGETQYF. This chain links TRBV20-1 with TRBJ2-5; D uncertain. Trimming left V 6 bases short and J 5 bases short, with 10 bases between. Per the germline V gene, CDR1 is DFQATT and CDR2 is SNEGSKA (reference sequence). CDR3 length equals 11 residues.

V and J are TRBV28 and TRBJ1-1; D is uncertain. The V end was cut by 6 bases, the J end by 9 bases, with 14 bases between. CDR1 is MDHEN, CDR2 SYDVKM, per germline. This CDR3 contains 12 residues. The CDR3 region has the DNA TGTGCCAGCAGCCAAATCCGGGATAAAGCTTTCTTT. Protein product: CASSQIRDKAFF.

V is TRBV11-3 and J is TRBJ1-1, with D possibly matching TRBD1 (5 bases). The CDR3 covers 14 residues. The V and J ends lost 1 base and 0 bases respectively, with 6 bases between them. From germline, CDR1 is SGHNT and CDR2 YENEEA. This chain's CDR3 is CASSLGGVNTEAFF. The CDR3 DNA follows: TGTGCCAGCAGCTTAGGGGGGGTGAACACTGAAGCTTTCTTT.

The chain has TRBV2 and TRBJ2-7; TRBD1 or TRBD2 may be the D gene (5 bases each). V dropped 4 bases and J dropped 3 bases, with 16 bases sitting between them. Per germline, CDR1 SNHLY and CDR2 FYNNEI. This CDR3 region has 15 residues. CDR3 in amino acids: CASSVLAGSDYEQYF. In DNA, the CDR3 is TGTGCCAGCAGTGTGTTGGCAGGGAGCGACTACGAGCAGTACTTC.

A note on this clone: Other nucleotide sequences from this sample produce the same CDR3. This rearrangement joins TRBV11-2 to TRBJ2-1; no definite D call. Germline assignment: CDR1 SGHAT and CDR2 FQNNGV. CDR3 length: 13 amino acids. V dropped 5 bases and J dropped 2 bases, with 7 bases sitting between them. The CDR3 nucleotides are TGTGCCAGCAGCCCTAGAACCTACAATGAGCAGTTCTTC. It specifies CASSPRTYNEQFF.

This chain links TRBV30 with TRBJ2-3, with a weak D call TRBD2 (5 bases). The germline V and J ends were trimmed by 0 bases and 9 bases, with 13 bases remaining between them. The CDR3 consists of 13 residues. Germline CDR1 is GTSNPN and CDR2 is SVGIG (reference sequence). The CDR3 DNA follows: TGTGCCTGGAGTGTAGCGGCCTTAGGGACGCAGTATTTT. Translated: CAWSVAALGTQYF.

The V gene is TRBV28, the J gene TRBJ1-1; the D is unclear. Germline V gives CDR1 MDHEN, CDR2 SYDVKM. V lost 3 bases, J lost 0 bases, and 8 bases lay in between. CDR3 length equals 14 residues. CDR3 DNA sequence: TGTGCCAGCAGTTTCAGGCTGTTGAACACTGAAGCTTTCTTT. Encoded protein: CASSFRLLNTEAFF.

This clone has a single count. V usage is TRBV5-1 and J usage is TRBJ2-5, with a weak D call TRBD1 (6 bases). The V end was cut by 4 bases, the J end by 3 bases, with 10 bases between. Germline V CDR1 and CDR2: SGHRS, YFSETQ. The CDR3 extends over 13 amino acids. CDR3 protein: CASSRTEKETQYF. DNA of the CDR3: TGCGCCAGCAGCCGGACAGAGAAAGAGACCCAGTACTTC.

The rearrangement links TRBV11-2 to TRBJ2-5, with D hard to call. The DNA end favors TRBJ2-7, so the J call may be wrong. Germline V gene data show CDR1 as SGHAT and CDR2 as FQNNGV. CDR3 length equals 13 residues. CDR3 protein: CASSLVGNHEQYF. The CDR3 DNA follows: TGTGCCAGCAGCTTAGTAGGGAACCACGAGCAGTACTTC.

This clone was observed a single time. Different DNA sequences within this sample yield the same CDR3. The CDR3 nucleotides are TGTGCCTGGATAAAGCGGGGGGGTAGCGACGAGCAGTTCTTC. Protein product: CAWIKRGGSDEQFF. The chain has TRBV30 and TRBJ2-1; 10 nucleotides match TRBD2. The CDR3 covers 14 residues. From germline, CDR1 is GTSNPN and CDR2 SVGIG (reference sequence). Losses at the gene ends were 4 bases for V and 10 bases for J; bases not matched to a gene: 10.

The chain is built from TRBV28 and TRBJ2-1; possible D gene TRBD2, 6 bases. Trimming took 6 bases from V and 8 from J, leaving 29 bases between them. In germline, CDR1 is MDHEN, CDR2 SYDVKM. The CDR3 consists of 18 residues. The CDR3 is CASRLYRSTSLVSYEQFF. DNA for the CDR3: TGTGCCAGCAGGCTTTACCGATCTACTAGCCTCGTTTCTTATGAGCAGTTCTTC. The whole variable domain, remainder taken from reference TRBV28 and TRBJ2-1, is DVKVTQSSRYLVKRTGEKVFLECVQDMDHENMFWYRQDPGLGLRLIYFSYDVKMKEKGDIPEGYSVSREKKERFSLILESASTNQTSMYLCASRLYRSTSLVSYEQFFGPGTRLTVL.

CDR3 DNA: TGTGCCAGCAGTGAACTAGCGCGGGAGCAGTACTTC. It translates to CASSELAREQYF. The J gene is TRBJ2-7, the V gene TRBV6-1, with D tentatively TRBD2 (6 bases). The CDR3 covers 12 residues. Trimming stripped 2 bases from V and 7 bases from J, with 9 bases between. Per germline, CDR1 MNHNS and CDR2 SASEGT.

This rearrangement joins TRBV28 to TRBJ2-7; TRBD1 matches 9 bases. Germline trimming cut 6 bases from V and 7 bases from J; bases unmatched to any gene: 7. CDR1 MDHEN and CDR2 SYDVKM come from the germline V gene. CDR3 length: 13 amino acids. This CDR3 is CASRPRDRAEQYF. DNA for the CDR3: TGTGCCAGCAGACCCCGGGACAGGGCAGAGCAGTACTTC. The variable domain in full, with the rest retrieved from reference TRBV28 and TRBJ2-7, is DVKVTQSSRYLVKRTGEKVFLECVQDMDHENMFWYRQDPGLGLRLIYFSYDVKMKEKGDIPEGYSVSREKKERFSLILESASTNQTSMYLCASRPRDRAEQYFGPGTRLTVT.

The rearrangement links TRBV11-2 to TRBJ2-5; D unresolved. The CDR3 spans 14 residues. Trimming stripped 1 base from V and 3 bases from J, with 9 bases between. Germline loops: CDR1 SGHAT, CDR2 FQNNGV. The DNA of the CDR3 is TGTGCCAGCAGCTTAGTCCGGCAGAAAGAGACCCAGTACTTC. Its protein is CASSLVRQKETQYF.

This chain connects TRBV6-6 to TRBJ2-2; 8 bases are shared with TRBD1. CDR3 length equals 15 residues. With V trimmed by 2 bases and J by 3 bases, 2 bases remained unmatched. Per the germline V gene, CDR1 is MNHNY and CDR2 is SVGAGI (reference sequence). The DNA for the CDR3 is TGTGCCAGCAGTTACCAGGGGGCAGACACCGGGGAGCTGTTTTTT. Protein: CASSYQGADTGELFF.

The chain joins TRBV4-1 to TRBJ1-1, with unresolved D. The CDR3 loop spans 16 amino acids. Between the trimmed V and J ends, which lost 1 base and 0 bases, there was a span of 12 bases. Germline loops: CDR1 MGHRA, CDR2 YSYEKL. The CDR3 DNA reads as TGCGCCAGCAGCCAAGTTTTCCCGGGATTGAACACTGAAGCTTTCTTT. Protein product: CASSQVFPGLNTEAFF.

The genes are TRBV6-1 and TRBJ2-3; D gene ambiguous. The germline V and J ends were trimmed by 6 bases and 1 base, with 14 bases remaining between them. Germline V lookup: CDR1 MNHNS, CDR2 SASEGT. This CDR3 has 15 amino acids. DNA of the CDR3: TGTGCCAGCAGATCCCCTAGATCTGGCACAGATACGCAGTATTTT. Amino acid sequence: CASRSPRSGTDTQYF.

This chain joins TRBV11-2 and TRBJ2-7; D not resolved. Germline V gene data show CDR1 as SGHAT and CDR2 as FQNNGV. V lost 5 bases and J lost 3, with 5 bases in between. The CDR3 contains 11 residues. CDR3 DNA sequence: TGTGCCAGCAGCCACAACTACGAGCAGTACTTC. Its translation: CASSHNYEQYF.